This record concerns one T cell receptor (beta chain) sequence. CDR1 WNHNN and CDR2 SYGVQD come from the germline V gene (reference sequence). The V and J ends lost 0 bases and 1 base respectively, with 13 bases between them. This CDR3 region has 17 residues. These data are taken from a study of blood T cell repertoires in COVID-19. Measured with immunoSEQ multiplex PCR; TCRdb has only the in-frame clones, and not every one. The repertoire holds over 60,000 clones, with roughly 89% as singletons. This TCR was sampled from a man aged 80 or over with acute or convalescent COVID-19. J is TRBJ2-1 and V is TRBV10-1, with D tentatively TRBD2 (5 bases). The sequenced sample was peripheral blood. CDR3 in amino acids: CASSESIRTGSYNEQFF. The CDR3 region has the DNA TGCGCCAGCAGTGAGTCGATCCGAACGGGGTCCTACAATGAGCAGTTCTTC.